The 2 T cell receptor beta chains below come from one sample, sequenced in a study of T cell responses to AZD1222 COVID-19 vaccine. The method was immunoSEQ multiplex PCR; TCRdb's version includes in-frame clones alone and lacks a portion of them. Among about 130,000 clones listed, roughly 91% were seen once. The material sequenced was peripheral blood, taken 28 days after the second AZD1222 dose. These receptors were collected from an adult who received the AZD1222 COVID-19 vaccine.

The rearrangement joins TRBV7-8 to TRBJ1-1, with 10 bases that match TRBD1. Germline V gene sequence: CDR1 SGHVS, CDR2 FQNEAQ. CDR3 length: 13 amino acids. With 3 bases clipped from V and 5 bases from J, the junction kept 0 bases outside the gene matches. The CDR3 spells CASSLGQGTEAFF. CDR3 coding DNA: TGTGCCAGCAGCTTGGGACAGGGGACTGAAGCTTTCTTT.

The chain recombines TRBV10-3 with TRBJ2-7; 9 positions agree with TRBD2. V was pared by 4 bases and J by 2 bases, with 18 bases of the junction left unmatched. Germline CDR1 is ENHRY and CDR2 is SYGVKD. CDR3 length: 19 residues. The CDR3 loop reads CAISGAPSGIGPDPYEQYF. The DNA for the CDR3 is TGTGCCATCAGTGGGGCCCCTAGCGGGATCGGACCGGATCCCTACGAGCAGTACTTC.